The sequence of this TCR beta chain was determined in a study of OX40 agonist ivuxolimab in advanced cancers. A note on the overall study: The costimulatory receptor OX40 (CD134) was targeted by ivuxolimab, a fully human IgG2 agonistic monoclonal antibody. The paper reports the monotherapy dose-escalation portion (N of about 52 patients) of the phase I ivuxolimab trial. In the dose-escalation cohort, 82.7% of patients were male, and the mean age was roughly 60 years, with a range of roughly 20 to 79. Intravenous ivuxolimab was administered to patients every 2 weeks at six dose levels: 0.01, 0.1, 0.3, 1.5, 3 and 10 mg/kg. Prior anti-PD-1, anti-PD-L1 or anti-CTLA-4 therapy was permitted, and checkpoint inhibitors had been received by 30% to 40% of dose-escalation patients. Three dose-escalation patients achieved partial responses, one with hepatocellular carcinoma and two with cutaneous melanoma. Among the 52 dose-escalation patients, approximately 20 had hepatocellular carcinoma, around 15 melanoma, 9 renal cell carcinoma and 9 head and neck cancer. Peripheral TCRbeta sequencing was intended to test whether TCR sequence diversity was altered and clonal T-cell expansion was caused by ivuxolimab. The investigation overall reported the following: Low levels of normalized T-cell clonal expansion were also seen in some nonresponding patients. In the 0.1-3.0 mg/kg groups, partial responders were among the patients with the lowest normalized peripheral clonal expansion, particularly in CD8+ T cells. At doses of 0.1 to 3.0 mg/kg, clonal expansion of both CD4+ and CD8+ blood T cells was observed from baseline to week 6. On average, CD8+ T cells showed more expanded clones than CD4+ T cells after ivuxolimab. The antigen specificity of the clonally expanded peripheral T cells was not determined.

To sequence the TCRbeta CDR3 region, genomic DNA was isolated from the sorted cells. TCRbeta CDR3 regions were sequenced using the immunoSEQ Assay. TCRdb mirrors the immuneACCESS table, restricted to in-frame sequences. Some clones are absent from its copies; in checked studies, under half trace to an unresolved V gene, and the reason for the others is unknown. The sample records about 81,000 clones, about 80% of which are singletons. The ten largest clones represent 6.6% of the sample. The trial excluded patients who had a history of autoimmune disease or who were on systemic immunosuppression. Peripheral blood for TCR sequencing was collected from all dose cohorts at baseline, on cycle 4 day 1, and on cycle 7 day 1. The samples were taken from a phase I, first-in-human, multicenter, open-label dose-escalation trial of ivuxolimab. The trial enrolled adults with locally advanced or metastatic head and neck squamous cell, hepatocellular, melanoma or renal cell carcinoma. CD4+ and CD8+ T cells were sorted separately from peripheral blood before TCR sequencing.

Cut back by 3 bases and 5 bases, the V and J ends lie 17 bases apart. Sequences MDHEN (CDR1) and SYDVKM (CDR2) are obtained from the germline V gene. The CDR3 sequence holds 15 residues, the cysteine and phenylalanine included. Of the read, only the CDR3 DNA is kept; its 45 bases are in frame from base 1. For this clone: The antigen this receptor binds is unknown. Base quality data are lacking; no much larger clone is found one base away.

This receptor chain uses TRBV28 and TRBJ2-7; TRBD2 is a weak D gene call, 5 bases matching. The sequence was obtained from an adult with an advanced solid tumor such as melanoma, head and neck, liver or kidney cancer. The sample consisted of CD4+ or CD8+ T cells sorted from blood, taken in a trial of the OX40 agonist ivuxolimab. The DNA sequence reads TGTGCCAGCAGTTTTGAGGGCGGCATTAGTCACGAGCAGTACTTC. Its product reads: CASSFEGGISHEQYF.